The 5 T cell receptor beta chains given below trace back to one sample, sequenced in a study of cytomegalovirus exposure and HLA in healthy donors (TCRdb year 2017). Library creation used the immunoSEQ multiplex PCR assay. As stored in TCRdb, this immuneACCESS dataset retains in-frame rearrangements with V and J assigned. A fraction of the clones does not appear; measured against another copy, unresolved V genes explain less than half of the discrepancy, and the remainder lacks a known reason. The sample has some 350,000 clones on record, roughly 87% of them singletons. The ten largest clones capture roughly 1.2% of the sample. The specimen was PBMCs. The receptors shown here come from a woman aged 30 to 39 in good health and CMV-seropositive.

This chain uses TRBV2 with TRBJ2-7; D gene unclear. With 10 bases removed from V and 0 bases from J, the gap between germline ends came to 19 bases. Per the germline V gene, CDR1 is SNHLY and CDR2 is FYNNEI. The CDR3 has 15 residues. In DNA form, the CDR3 reads TGTGCCACCATATCCCTAAGCAAGAGCTCCTACGAGCAGTACTTC. It codes for CATISLSKSSYEQYF. The full variable domain, with the rest looked up from reference TRBV2 and TRBJ2-7, is EPEVTQTPSHQVTQMGQEVILRCVPISNHLYFYWYRQILGQKVEFLVSFYNNEISEKSEIFDDQFSVERPDGSNFTLKIRSTKLEDSAMYFCATISLSKSSYEQYFGPGTRLTVT.

The chain recombines TRBV7-8 with TRBJ2-7; 8 bases line up with TRBD2. In germline, CDR1 is SGHVS, CDR2 FQNEAQ. The CDR3 is 14 amino acids. J was trimmed by 2 bases and V by 6 bases; bases with no gene match: 6. CDR3 nucleotide sequence: TGTGCCAGCAGTCGTAGCGGGACGACCTACGAGCAGTACTTC. Its translation: CASSRSGTTYEQYF.

The chain carries TRBV11-3 and TRBJ2-3; TRBD2 matches at 7 bases. V gave up 1 base and J gave up 4 bases; unmatched junction bases: 2. Germline assignment: CDR1 SGHNT and CDR2 YENEEA. This CDR3 region has 14 residues. CDR3 sequence reads: CASSLGEGADTQYF. The CDR3 nucleotides read TGTGCCAGCAGCTTAGGGGAGGGTGCAGATACGCAGTATTTT.

This clone has just one count. The genes are TRBV5-1 and TRBJ2-5; no clear D gene. This CDR3 comprises 15 residues. Germline V CDR1 and CDR2: SGHRS, YFSETQ. Trimming shortened V by 0 bases and J by 3 bases, and 12 bases separated the two germline ends. CDR3: CASSLGPGREETQYF. The DNA for the CDR3 is TGCGCCAGCAGCTTGGGCCCCGGACGGGAAGAGACCCAGTACTTC.

This clone was seen only once. The chain uses TRBV4-1 and TRBJ2-7; TRBD2 matches 7 bases. Germline V gene data show CDR1 as MGHRA and CDR2 as YSYEKL. With 1 base clipped from V and 3 bases from J, the junction kept 3 bases outside the gene matches. The CDR3 spans 14 residues. The CDR3 reads CASSQGLANYEQYF. The CDR3 bases are TGCGCCAGCAGCCAAGGACTAGCTAACTACGAGCAGTACTTC.